This T cell receptor (beta chain) derives from a study of cytomegalovirus exposure and HLA in healthy donors. Overall study results and limits: Researchers catalogued approximately 170 TCR beta chains as cytomegalovirus-associated.

Trimming at V came to 5 bases and at J to 1 base, leaving 2 bases not matched to a gene. CDR3 length: 13 amino acids. Germline V gene data show CDR1 as MNHNS and CDR2 as SASEGT. To note about this clone: The antigen remains undetermined.

The PCR employed 60 Vbeta primers together with 13 Jbeta primers. Produced via immunoSEQ multiplex PCR; TCRdb's table is partial and in-frame only. The sample lists about 98,000 clones, 70% to 80% seen once, with about a sixth in the top ten. In nominal health when sampled, donors likely had unrecorded immune exposures nonetheless. The chain carries TRBV6-1 and TRBJ2-7; TRBD2 agrees at 7 bases. Specimen: PBMCs. The receptor comes from a man between 60 and 75 years old in good health and CMV-seropositive. CDR3 residues: CASSLAESYEQYF. The CDR3, as DNA: TGTGCCAGCAGTCTAGCGGAGTCCTACGAGCAGTACTTC.